This is a list of T cell receptor beta chains from one sample in a study of blood T cell repertoires in COVID-19. The table came from immunoSEQ multiplex PCR; TCRdb's copy has only in-frame clones and leaves some out. The sample has 55,000 to 90,000 clones, more than 75% seen once. Sample: peripheral blood. The origin of the receptors is a woman aged 70-85 years with acute or convalescent COVID-19. Each CDR3 is given with its conserved first and last residue. Fields, in order: clone size, V gene, D gene, J gene, CDR3 DNA, CDR3 protein. The D gene is left open where the match is weak. Some rows mark clone size as missing; the rest say once, few, many or name a class of expanded clone.

>NA|TRBV5-1|NA|TRBJ2-3
TGCGCCAGCAGCTTGGGAGCTAGCGACACAGATACGCAGTATTTT
CASSLGASDTDTQYF
>NA|TRBV7-9|TRBD1|TRBJ2-5
TGTGCCAGCAGCGTCCGCGACAGGGCAGAGACCCAGTACTTC
CASSVRDRAETQYF
>NA|TRBV13|TRBD1|TRBJ1-1
TGTGCCAGCAGGAAAGGGGGCACGATGGACACTGAAGCTTTCTTT
CASRKGGTMDTEAFF
>NA|TRBV6-6|TRBD1|TRBJ2-2
TGTGCCAGCAGTCGGGACAGGGGGGCTCCCGGGGAGCTGTTTTTT
CASSRDRGAPGELFF
>few|TRBV30|TRBD1|TRBJ1-5
TGTGCCTGGGGGGGACAGGAGGATCAGCCCCAGCATTTT
CAWGGQEDQPQHF
>few|TRBV25-1|NA|TRBJ1-5
TGTGCCAGCAGTGGAACAGGGTTGTATCAGCCCCAGCATTTT
CASSGTGLYQPQHF
>NA|TRBV27|TRBD2|TRBJ2-7
TGTGCCAGCAGTTTAGGGACTAGCGGCAGCTACGAGCAGTACTTC
CASSLGTSGSYEQYF
>few|TRBV27|NA|TRBJ2-1
TGTGCCAGCAGTGACCGGGGGTACGAGCAGTTCTTC
CASSDRGYEQFF
>NA|TRBV19|TRBD1|TRBJ2-4
TGTGCCAGTAGTACAGGACAGGGATTTAACATTCAGTACTTC
CASSTGQGFNIQYF
>NA|TRBV15|TRBD1|TRBJ2-7
TGTGCCACCAGCAGAGATTTGGGGTCAGGACAGGGCGAGGGCTGCGAGCAGTACTTC
CATSRDLGSGQGEGCEQYF
>NA|TRBV10-2|TRBD2|TRBJ2-1
TGCGCCAGCAGTGATCGGGGGGGCTCCTACAATGAGCAGTTCTTC
CASSDRGGSYNEQFF
>few|TRBV28|TRBD1|TRBJ1-3
TGTGCCAGCAGTTCCTCCGGGACAGGATGGGAAAACACCATATATTTT
CASSSSGTGWENTIYF
>NA|TRBV3-1/TRBV3-2|NA|TRBJ2-1
TGTGCCAGCAGCCAACGCCCGGGCTCCTACAATGAGCAGTTCTTC
CASSQRPGSYNEQFF
>NA|TRBV5-1|NA|TRBJ2-1
TGCGCCAGCAGGCCGGGACTCGGTGTCAATGAGCAGTTCTTC
CASRPGLGVNEQFF
>once|TRBV30|NA|TRBJ1-4
TGTGCCTGGAGAGACATCAGACCCTTCGATGAAAAACTGTTTTTT
CAWRDIRPFDEKLFF
>NA|TRBV29-1|NA|TRBJ1-1
TGCAGCGCGGTTAAGGGAGGGGACACTGAAGCTTTCTTT
CSAVKGGDTEAFF
>NA|TRBV5-1|NA|TRBJ2-4
TGCGCCAGCAGTTCCTTAGCGGATTTAGCCAAAAACATTCAGTACTTC
CASSSLADLAKNIQYF
>NA|TRBV12-5|TRBD2|TRBJ2-7
TGTGCTAGTGGTTACTTCGGGGGGGACGACGAGCAGTACTTC
CASGYFGGDDEQYF
>NA|TRBV29-1|NA|TRBJ2-1
TGCAGCGTTGAGGCGGGGCGCTACAATGAGCAGTTCTTC
CSVEAGRYNEQFF
>NA|TRBV18|TRBD2|TRBJ2-5
TGTGCCAGCTCACCAACGTCAGGGACTAGCGGGACTCGACGAGAGACCCAGTACTTC
CASSPTSGTSGTRRETQYF
>NA|TRBV7-2|NA|TRBJ2-5
TGTGCCAGCAGACCAAGTACTATATCACAAGAGACCCAGTACTTC
CASRPSTISQETQYF
>NA|TRBV4-3|NA|TRBJ1-2
TGCGCCAGCAGCCAGTACGCAGCTCCAGAGGATAACTATGGCTACACCTTC
CASSQYAAPEDNYGYTF
>once|TRBV27|TRBD2|TRBJ2-5
TGTGCCAGCAGTCCCTCCGGGACTAGCGGGGTAGAGACCCAGTACTTC
CASSPSGTSGVETQYF
>NA|TRBV5-4|NA|TRBJ2-1
TGTGCCAGCAGCTTTTCACCGATCATAGCGTCCTACAATGAGCAGTTCTTC
CASSFSPIIASYNEQFF
>NA|TRBV28|TRBD2|TRBJ2-3
TGTGCCAGCAGTTCGGCGGGAGGGTGGGCAGATACGCAGTATTTT
CASSSAGGWADTQYF
>few|TRBV10-3|TRBD2|TRBJ2-3
TGTGCCCTCAAACTAGCGGGGGAGAACACAGATACGCAGTATTTT
CALKLAGENTDTQYF
>NA|TRBV6-5|TRBD2|TRBJ2-7
TGTGCCAGCTCTTTAAAGCGGGACCACGAGCAGTACTTC
CASSLKRDHEQYF
>few|TRBV7-2|NA|TRBJ1-6
TGTGCCAGCAGCAGGGAGGGCTCCTATAATTCACCCCTCCACTTT
CASSREGSYNSPLHF
>NA|TRBV27|NA|TRBJ1-5
TGTGCCAGCAGCCCAACAGGGCAAGATAGGCCCCAGCATTTT
CASSPTGQDRPQHF
>NA|TRBV19|NA|TRBJ1-2
TGTGCCAGTAGTGGACAGATCTACTATGGCTACACCTTC
CASSGQIYYGYTF
>NA|TRBV28|NA|TRBJ1-2
TGTGCCAGCAGTTTATCCCCGACAGGATCACTTTATGGCTACACCTTC
CASSLSPTGSLYGYTF
>NA|TRBV27|NA|TRBJ2-7
TGTGCCAGCAGTTCTAGTAAGACGGGCGAGCAGTACTTC
CASSSSKTGEQYF
>NA|TRBV27|TRBD1|TRBJ1-2
TGTGCCAGCAGTTTTAGGGACAGGCGGGATGGCTACACCTTC
CASSFRDRRDGYTF
>NA|TRBV7-2|NA|TRBJ2-5
TGTGCCAGCAGCTTAGCCGGGGGAGGTGGAGAGACCCAGTACTTC
CASSLAGGGGETQYF
>NA|TRBV11-3|NA|TRBJ1-1
TGTGCCAGCAGCCCTTCGGCAGGGCAGAACACTGAAGCTTTCTTT
CASSPSAGQNTEAFF
>once|TRBV19|TRBD1|TRBJ2-7
TGTGCCAGTAGTACAAACAGGGGTTTCGCCTACGAGCAGTACTTC
CASSTNRGFAYEQYF
>NA|TRBV9|TRBD1|TRBJ2-7
TGTGCCAGCAGCGTAGGTCCAGGGGGCGGCACTAGTCAGTACTTC
CASSVGPGGGTSQYF
>NA|TRBV2|TRBD2|TRBJ2-5
TGTGCCAGCAGGCCGGGACTAGCGGGAGAAGAGACCCAGTACTTC
CASRPGLAGEETQYF
>NA|TRBV19|TRBD2|TRBJ2-5
TGTGCCAGTAGTATACCGGGGGGTTCACGGGAGACCCAGTACTTC
CASSIPGGSRETQYF
>NA|TRBV15|NA|TRBJ2-5
TGTGCCACCAGCCAATGGACAGAAGAGACCCAGTACTTC
CATSQWTEETQYF
>NA|TRBV6-4|TRBD1|TRBJ2-3
TGTGCCAGCAGCCGGGGGTCCATGACAGGGGTTTTGGTCTTT
CASSRGSMTGVLVF
>NA|TRBV9|TRBD2|TRBJ2-3
TGTGCCAGCAGCGTAGCGGGGGGAAGCACAGATACGCAGTATTTT
CASSVAGGSTDTQYF
>NA|TRBV2|NA|TRBJ2-7
TGTGCCAGCAGTGGCATCAGCTACGAGCAGTACTTC
CASSGISYEQYF
>NA|TRBV3-1/TRBV3-2|TRBD1|TRBJ2-6
TGTGCCAGCAGCCGTCGGACAGGGTCCGGGGCCAACGTCCTGACTTTC
CASSRRTGSGANVLTF
>NA|TRBV27|NA|TRBJ1-4
TGTGCCAGCAGCCCGGAGGGGCGTCCTGCAACTAATGAAAAACTGTTTTTT
CASSPEGRPATNEKLFF
>NA|TRBV14|TRBD1|TRBJ2-7
TGTGCCAGCAGCCAGGGGACAGGGCCCTACGAGCAGTACTTC
CASSQGTGPYEQYF
>NA|TRBV6-6|NA|TRBJ1-5
TGTGCCAGCAGTTCCCACAGGGAAGGAGGAAATCAGCCCCAGCATTTT
CASSSHREGGNQPQHF
>NA|TRBV5-1|TRBD1|TRBJ1-2
TGCGCCAGCAGCTCCCGGGACAGGGAGGGTGGCTATGGCTACACCTTC
CASSSRDREGGYGYTF